This is a list of T cell receptor beta chains from one sample in a study of blood T cell repertoires in COVID-19. The method was immunoSEQ multiplex PCR; TCRdb's version includes in-frame clones alone and lacks a portion of them. The sample contains about 440,000 clones, roughly 91% of which appear only once. Material: PBMCs or T cells enriched from blood (not recorded which). These receptors were taken from a man in his late teens or twenties who had recovered from COVID-19. Both conserved end residues are part of each CDR3. Fields, in order: clone size, V gene, J gene, D gene, CDR3 protein, CDR3 DNA. The D gene is left open where the match is weak. Expanded clones get a size class; other rows say once, few or many, or leave the size out.

NA,TRBV14,TRBJ2-2,NA,CASSPATGNRELFF,TGTGCCAGCAGCCCAGCTACAGGGAACAGGGAGCTGTTTTTT
NA,TRBV15,TRBJ1-5,NA,CATSRGTTKINQPQHF,TGTGCCACCAGCAGAGGGACAACTAAAATCAATCAGCCCCAGCATTTT
NA,TRBV1,TRBJ1-1,NA,CTNPGWDSGKNTEAFF,TGCACCAACCCTGGATGGGACAGCGGTAAAAACACTGAAGCTTTCTTT
NA,TRBV27,TRBJ1-2,NA,CASNPRGANYGYTF,TGTGCCAGCAACCCCCGGGGGGCCAACTATGGCTACACCTTC
NA,TRBV2,TRBJ1-2,NA,CASRKLLVGGAYGYTF,TGTGCCAGCAGAAAACTCCTAGTTGGAGGGGCATATGGCTACACCTTC
NA,TRBV25-1,TRBJ1-4,NA,CASSEPGTGLFF,TGTGCCAGCAGTGAACCCGGGACTGGACTGTTTTTT
NA,TRBV5-4,TRBJ2-7,TRBD2,CASSPGLAGGHEQYF,TGTGCCAGCAGCCCCGGCCTAGCGGGGGGGCACGAGCAGTACTTC
NA,TRBV25-1,TRBJ2-7,TRBD1,CASSARQGPYEQYF,TGTGCCAGCAGTGCACGACAGGGCCCCTACGAGCAGTACTTC
NA,TRBV21-1,TRBJ1-2,NA,CASSDRDRTNYGYTF,TGTGCCAGCAGCGACAGGGACAGGACTAACTATGGCTACACCTTC
NA,TRBV7-9,TRBJ2-2,TRBD2,CASSFGAGGPFTGELFF,TGTGCCAGCAGCTTTGGAGCGGGAGGGCCGTTCACCGGGGAGCTGTTTTTT
NA,TRBV29-1,TRBJ2-1,TRBD2,CSVEGREVDEQFF,TGCAGCGTTGAAGGGCGGGAGGTGGATGAGCAGTTCTTC
few,TRBV7-9,TRBJ1-4,NA,CASSPRETPLGEKLFF,TGTGCCAGCAGCCCTCGGGAGACCCCATTGGGGGAAAAACTGTTTTTT
NA,TRBV10-3,TRBJ1-6,NA,CAIRGGFGESYSPLHF,TGTGCCATCAGGGGGGGTTTTGGGGAATCATATTCACCCCTCCACTTT
few,TRBV5-1,TRBJ2-7,NA,CASSFREGGTYEQYF,TGCGCCAGCAGCTTCCGTGAAGGGGGTACCTACGAGCAGTACTTC
NA,TRBV30,TRBJ1-4,NA,CAWKGGSSEKLFF,TGTGCCTGGAAGGGGGGGTCGAGTGAAAAACTGTTTTTT
NA,TRBV4-1,TRBJ1-5,NA,CASSQDRSTSQPQHF,TGCGCCAGCAGCCAAGATCGGAGTACAAGTCAGCCCCAGCATTTT
NA,TRBV6-1,TRBJ1-1,NA,CASSEVHTMNTEAFF,TGTGCCAGCAGTGAAGTGCACACCATGAACACTGAAGCTTTCTTT
NA,TRBV10-1,TRBJ2-5,NA,CASSVTGEETQYF,TGCGCCAGCAGTGTTACGGGAGAAGAGACCCAGTACTTC
NA,TRBV19,TRBJ1-2,NA,CASSIVGALYGYTF,TGTGCCAGTAGTATAGTAGGGGCCCTCTATGGCTACACCTTC
NA,TRBV1,TRBJ2-5,NA,CTSSLYYAGETQYF,TGCACCAGCAGCCTCTACTACGCGGGAGAGACCCAGTACTTC
NA,TRBV12-3/TRBV12-4,TRBJ1-1,NA,CASSDRNTEAFF,TGTGCCAGCAGTGACAGGAACACTGAAGCTTTCTTT
once,TRBV5-6,TRBJ2-1,NA,CASSLPGEGYNEQFF,TGTGCCAGCAGCTTGCCGGGAGAAGGCTACAATGAGCAGTTCTTC
NA,TRBV10-3,TRBJ2-2,TRBD1,CAISGQGFTGELFF,TGTGCCATCAGCGGACAGGGATTCACCGGGGAGCTGTTTTTT
NA,TRBV18,TRBJ1-1,NA,CASSPQASNTEAFF,TGTGCCAGCTCACCACAAGCATCTAACACTGAAGCTTTCTTT
few,TRBV7-9,TRBJ1-6,TRBD1,CASGRTGVLSSYNSPLHF,TGTGCCAGCGGAAGGACAGGGGTCTTGAGCTCCTATAATTCACCCCTCCACTTT
once,TRBV5-5,TRBJ2-7,NA,CASSFSTYEQYF,TGTGCCAGCAGCTTTTCAACCTACGAGCAGTACTTC
NA,TRBV5-8,TRBJ1-5,NA,CASRKSYGIGNQPQHF,TGTGCCAGCAGGAAAAGCTACGGGATCGGCAATCAGCCCCAGCATTTT
NA,TRBV28,TRBJ1-5,NA,CASSFDQGNNQPQHF,TGTGCCAGCAGTTTCGACCAGGGGAACAATCAGCCCCAGCATTTT
NA,TRBV5-6,TRBJ2-3,TRBD2,CASSLTSGTDTQYF,TGTGCCAGCAGCTTGACTAGCGGCACAGATACGCAGTATTTT
NA,TRBV19,TRBJ2-1,TRBD2,CASSVGGYNEQFF,TGTGCCAGTAGTGTGGGGGGGTACAATGAGCAGTTCTTC
NA,TRBV5-4,TRBJ2-2,NA,CASSSSFAGELFF,TGTGCCAGCAGCTCTAGCTTCGCCGGGGAGCTGTTTTTT
NA,TRBV28,TRBJ2-7,NA,CASSSRGRAGVEQYF,TGTGCCAGCAGTTCCAGGGGGCGCGCGGGAGTCGAGCAGTACTTC
NA,TRBV5-1,TRBJ1-6,NA,CASSPGIADNSPLHF,TGCGCCAGCAGTCCAGGGATAGCTGATAATTCACCCCTCCACTTT
NA,TRBV9,TRBJ1-2,TRBD1,CASSASEGGGSGYTF,TGTGCCAGCAGCGCCTCCGAAGGGGGCGGCAGTGGCTACACCTTC
NA,TRBV2,TRBJ1-1,NA,CASSGDTEAFF,TGTGCCAGCAGTGGAGACACTGAAGCTTTCTTT
NA,TRBV6-5,TRBJ2-1,NA,CASLRVSYNEQFF,TGTGCCAGTCTTCGGGTGAGCTACAATGAGCAGTTCTTC
NA,TRBV5-4,TRBJ1-1,NA,CASRNKLDNPLGGF,TGTGCCAGCAGGAACAAGCTTGATAATCCTCTGGGGGGGTTT
NA,TRBV24-1,TRBJ2-1,NA,CATSDFRDNNEQFF,TGTGCCACCAGTGATTTCCGGGATAACAATGAGCAGTTCTTC
NA,TRBV3-1/TRBV3-2,TRBJ2-2,NA,CASSPPIGGRDTGELFF,TGTGCCAGCAGCCCTCCCATTGGCGGCCGGGACACCGGGGAGCTGTTTTTT
NA,TRBV7-2,TRBJ2-1,TRBD2,CASTLMAGGRANEQFF,TGTGCCAGCACCCTAATGGCGGGGGGGCGCGCAAATGAGCAGTTCTTC
NA,TRBV23-1,TRBJ1-2,NA,CASSQSSETGYGYTF,TGCGCCAGCAGTCAATCATCAGAGACAGGCTATGGCTACACCTTC